This TCR beta chain is drawn from a study of Graves' ophthalmopathy and Graves' hyperthyroidism. General study results and limits: Stable hyperthyroidism and ophthalmopathy were told apart by a 13-signature model, which achieved about 88% sensitivity and over 65% specificity.

Additional autoimmune diseases, uncontrolled infections, pregnancy or lactation disqualified patients. Patients were diagnosed from clinical symptoms, serum thyroxine, TRAb, thyroid ultrasound and orbital computed tomography. In its sample, this clonotype was seen a few times. Its antigen is currently unknown. The CDR3 length is 15 residues. Germline V gene lookup returns CDR1 LGHNA and CDR2 YNFKEQ. Trimming left V 4 bases short and J 1 base short, with 10 bases between. RNA transcripts were the source from which TCR beta CDR3 regions were amplified. RT-PCR in the first round used HTBI primers; a second-round multiplex PCR followed. From the multiplex PCR reads, TCRdb called clonotypes with MiXCR, one entry per CDR3 protein. The repertoire holds 300,000 to 350,000 distinct CDR3 sequences, roughly 15% seen once, with roughly an eighth in the top ten.

The gene calls are TRBV4-2 and TRBJ2-2; D remains ambiguous. What was sequenced was peripheral blood. This TCR was sampled from an adult man with Graves' ophthalmopathy. In nucleotides, the CDR3 is TGTGCCAGCAGCCGGTCCCTTGAGAACACCGGGGAGCTGTTTTTT. Its translation: CASSRSLENTGELFF.